This T cell receptor (beta chain) was identified during a study of T cell changes during pregnancy in multiple sclerosis. TCRdb keeps only in-frame clones here, not all; method: immunoSEQ multiplex PCR. The repertoire holds more than 60,000 clones, approximately 89% seen once, with about 1.5% in the top ten. CDR1 is SGHTA, CDR2 FQGNSA, per germline. This CDR3 is 13 amino acids long. The V gene lost 5 bases and the J gene lost 2 bases, with 9 bases spanning the gap. This sample comprised peripheral blood, obtained in the second trimester of pregnancy. This clonotype was sampled from a female donor with multiple sclerosis, enrolled in a pregnancy study. V is TRBV7-2 and J is TRBJ1-2; D call uncertain. CDR3 DNA sequence: TGTGCCAGCAGCCCTCCTAGGAACTATGGCTACACCTTC. It encodes CASSPPRNYGYTF.